Described below is a single T cell receptor (gamma chain) sequence and its context. Its binding antigen is unknown. The protein in TCRdb stems from a much larger clone and differs at residue 14 from this DNA's translation, likely a read error; here the protein is translated from the DNA. The same treatment, consisting of spiramycin and/or pyrimethamine plus sulfadiazine plus folinic acid, was given to mothers of infected and uninfected infants alike. All infants, infected and uninfected, were born by term delivery after more than 37 weeks of gestation. About 1 mL of blood was used to isolate PBMCs by Lymphoprep gradient centrifugation, after which the PBMCs were cryopreserved in liquid nitrogen and shipped to Belgium. After thawing, the PBMCs were labeled with Zombie NIR viability dye and stained with antibodies against CD3, TCR gammadelta, Vgamma9 and Vdelta2. CD3+ TCRgammadelta+ T cells were sorted on a FACSAria III with a mean purity of about 98%. For each sample, RNA was extracted from roughly 11,000 sorted gammadelta T cells with the RNeasy Micro Kit. The study infants had mothers who were enrolled with primary T. gondii infection during pregnancy. Peripheral blood samples from the infants were taken at an outpatient microbiology and virology center in Pavia, Italy.

The data derive from a study of Vγ9Vδ2 T cells in congenital toxoplasmosis (dated by TCRdb to the early 2020s). About the investigation overall: IgG, IgM and IgA serology, Western blot and an in-house interferon-gamma release assay were used to diagnose congenital toxoplasmosis. In this study, researchers looked at the gamma and delta chain CDR3 repertoires of sorted blood gammadelta T cells, comparing infants congenitally infected with T. gondii against uninfected infants. Sequencing of the repertoires was done on samples from infants at two time points: 2 months after birth and 1 year of age. At 2 months, TCR sequencing included 5 infected and 10 uninfected infants, while at 1 year the sequenced group was 3 infected and 4 uninfected infants. Overall study results and their limits: Two months was the earliest age with enough suitable sample material for TCR repertoire analysis, so newborn repertoires were not sequenced. Both infected and uninfected infants showed a high prevalence of a public TRGV9 clonotype. Repertoire differences between infected and uninfected infants were less clear at 1 year of age than at 2 months. Germline-encoded fetal-type TRDV2 CDR3 sequences seemed to be more prevalent in infected than in uninfected 2-month-old infants, with an in utero expansion footprint being suggested. At 2 months, TRGV9 and TRDV2 CDR3s of infected infants appeared to carry fewer N additions than uninfected infants, especially TRDV2-TRDJ1 sequences.

The germline V gene specifies EGSNGY as CDR1 and YDSYNSKV as CDR2. The CDR3 goes from the cysteine to the phenylalanine over 16 residues. The kept DNA is CDR3 alone, 48 bases in frame from the first base. cDNA was made by template-switch reverse transcription with TRGC- and TRDC-specific primers in one tube, using SuperScript II. The TRGC primer was designed so that it binds both the TRGC1 and the TRGC2 constant genes. Amplification of TRG and TRD was done with the KAPA Real-Time Library Amplification Kit, and AMPure XP beads were used for purification between steps. Index PCR with the Nextera XT Index Kit was used to add Illumina sequencing adapters. An Illumina MiSeq with the V2 300 kit was used to sequence the TRG and TRD amplicons, producing 150 bp paired-end reads. The authors' pipeline ran thus. Before further analysis, read quality was checked using FastQC version 0.11.8. Reads were aligned against the TRG or TRD reference genes from GenBank, and CDR3 sequences were constructed using MiXCR version 3.0.3. Default MiXCR settings were used with one exception: TRDD gene segments were assembled from 3 consecutive nucleotides instead of 5. VDJtools version 1.2.1 calculated N additions, CDR3 length, J segment length and clonotype sharing between samples. Out-of-frame CDR3 sequences and those containing stop codons were excluded from analysis. Infant repertoires were compared for overlap with previously published fetal, cord blood and adult blood Vgamma9Vdelta2 repertoires. The public reads were reprocessed by TCRdb using CATT, and rows of matching DNA were later combined. The V and J calls here are based on TCRdb, not the publication. In this sample the table shows 110 to 150 gamma-chain clones, approximately 45% of which occur a single time. The top ten clonotypes cover roughly 90% of the sample.

This receptor chain uses TRGV2 and TRGJP1. This sequence was found in a child under 10 years old born to a mother with Toxoplasma gondii infection during pregnancy, either congenitally infected or uninfected (not recorded which). What was sequenced was gamma-delta T cells from blood. The DNA reads as follows: TGTGCCACCTGGGACGGGCCGGATACCACTGGTTGGTTCAGGATATTT. This translates into CATWDGPDTTGWFRIF.